This T cell receptor (beta chain) emerged from a study of early T cells in non-severe SARS-CoV-2 infection (dated by TCRdb to the early 2020s). Notes on the research overall: Because TCR sequencing relied on bulk RNA taken from unsorted whole blood, pairing of alpha and beta chains was not possible. The full study reports these points: VDJdb matching was skewed toward anti-spike CD8 responses and likely underestimated virus-specific expansions by missing private and CD4 specificities.

The CDR3, cysteine through phenylalanine, is 17 amino acids long. The read is trimmed to its CDR3 DNA, 51 bases read in frame from base 1. V trim: 2 bases; J trim: 1 base; unmatched bases: 7. The germline V gene provides CDR1 MNHNS and CDR2 SASEGT. The sample holds a few counts of this clonotype. No antigen is known for it. Base qualities were left out, and no much larger clone turns up one base away. Set within a cohort of healthcare workers in London, UK, this nested case-control study involved weekly PCR testing of nasopharyngeal swabs along with blood sampling. Healthcare workers were recruited between 23 and 31 March 2020, during the week of the UK lockdown, and were followed weekly for up to roughly 15 weeks. Library preparation was by 5' RACE. The listed sequencing device is NextSeq 500. The TCR library protocol attached unique molecular identifiers to individual cDNA molecules to correct for sequencing error and PCR bias. Sequencing covered both TCR alpha and beta chains, and within each sample the abundances of alpha and beta sequences were tightly co-correlated. Per the original workflow: Decombinator V4 was used to annotate the V gene, J gene and CDR3 of the TCR sequences. Expanded TCRs were defined as changing significantly between any two time points under a Poisson model with p below 0.0001. Abundances of TCRs were expressed as counts per million after normalisation to the total number of TCRs sequenced in each sample. TRAV1-2 paired with TRAJ12, TRAJ20 or TRAJ33 defined MAIT TCRs, while TRAV10 paired with TRAJ18 defined iNKT TCRs. VDJdb, accessed 1 November 2021, was searched for CMV, EBV and SARS-CoV-2 annotated TCRs, excluding TCRs annotated for multiple antigens. Starting from the raw public reads, TCRdb applied fastp trimming at Q25, assembled clones with MiXCR and retained in-frame beta chains. Each entry merges the rows of one CDR3 protein and shows their most common DNA and genes. The authors' filters were not applied to this entry. This sample is represented by nearly 80,000 distinct CDR3 sequences; 10% to 15% of them were singletons. The ten largest clonotypes hold 0.95% to 1.3% of the sample.

Material: whole blood. The V and J segments used are TRBV6-1 and TRBJ2-3; 9 bases in the junction line up with TRBD2. The receptor's source is an adult who was a healthcare worker with PCR-confirmed SARS-CoV-2 infection or an uninfected control (not recorded which). The CDR3 has the sequence CASSEIMTSGGTDTQYF. The bases read TGTGCCAGCAGTGAAATAATGACTAGCGGAGGCACAGATACGCAGTATTTT.